Listed here are 10 T cell receptor beta chains from one sample, sequenced in a study of control samples from healthy donors and cancer patients. TCRdb's table, derived via immunoSEQ multiplex PCR, lists solely in-frame clones and lacks some. This repertoire shows approximately 84,000 clones, roughly four fifths found once; its top ten account for around 9.5%. Sequenced input: blood. The source is a woman in her fifties or sixties in good health.

V is TRBV29-1 and J is TRBJ1-2, with D perhaps TRBD1 (5 bases). V was cut by 0 bases and J by 2 bases, with 13 bases left in between. From germline, CDR1 is SQVTM and CDR2 ANQGSEA. There are 15 residues in the CDR3. CDR3 sequence reads: CSVEDRGRVNYGYTF. DNA for the CDR3: TGCAGCGTTGAAGATCGGGGGAGGGTCAACTATGGCTACACCTTC.

This clone appeared a single time. V is TRBV6-5 and J is TRBJ2-1; TRBD2 is a possible D gene (5 bases). V lost 5 bases and J lost 4, with 15 bases in between. Germline V CDR1 and CDR2: MNHEY, SVGAGI. CDR3 length equals 15 residues. CDR3 sequence (DNA): TGTGCCAGCAGTCCCCGGACTGGGCGGTACAATGAGCAGTTCTTC. It is translated as CASSPRTGRYNEQFF.

The chain joins TRBV5-1 to TRBJ2-2; D perhaps matches TRBD2 (6 bases). Trimming took off 1 base at V and 3 bases at J, with 10 bases between the two ends. This CDR3 comprises 15 residues. Looked up from germline, CDR1 is SGHRS and CDR2 is YFSETQ. The chain's CDR3 is CASSLRLDDTGELFF. The CDR3 coding sequence is TGCGCCAGCAGCTTGCGACTAGACGACACCGGGGAGCTGTTTTTT.

In regard to this clone: The sample carries other DNA sequences with the same CDR3. This chain uses TRBV6-5 with TRBJ1-1; no firm D call. Per germline, CDR1 MNHEY and CDR2 SVGAGI. Trimming cost V 5 bases and J 1 base, with 8 bases left between them. This CDR3 region has 13 residues. The CDR3 DNA reads TGTGCCAGCAGTAGGACGGGGAACACTGAAGCTTTCTTT. This codes for CASSRTGNTEAFF.

This clone was counted a single time. V is TRBV4-1 and J is TRBJ2-2; possibly TRBD2 for D (6 bases). The V end lost 8 bases, the J end lost 3 bases, and 34 bases lay between the germline ends. The CDR3 is 21 amino acids. Germline V CDR1 and CDR2: MGHRA, YSYEKL. The CDR3 loop reads CASRPRGIARLAWLDTGELFF. The CDR3 DNA is TGCGCCAGCCGCCCCCGGGGGATTGCCCGACTGGCCTGGTTGGACACCGGGGAGCTGTTTTTT.

The rearrangement uses TRBV19 and TRBJ2-1; unclear D gene. V lost 7 bases and J 0 bases, leaving 16 bases between the germline ends. The CDR3 totals 16 residues. Germline V gene lookup returns CDR1 LNHDA and CDR2 SQIVND (reference sequence). CDR3 in amino acids: CASTKKPQDSYNEQFF. As DNA, the CDR3 is TGTGCCAGTACCAAAAAGCCTCAGGACTCCTACAATGAGCAGTTCTTC.

The genes are TRBV28 and TRBJ1-1; 9 bases are shared with TRBD1. The CDR3 is 14 residues long. Germline V gene sequence: CDR1 MDHEN, CDR2 SYDVKM. The J segment lost 4 bases and the V segment lost 6 bases, leaving 6 bases of the junction unmatched. CDR3 in amino acids: CASSHRTGATEAFF. The DNA of the CDR3 is TGTGCCAGCAGCCACCGGACAGGGGCCACTGAAGCTTTCTTT.

This sequence joins TRBV2 and TRBJ2-5; TRBD2 is a possible D gene (5 bases). In germline, CDR1 is SNHLY, CDR2 FYNNEI. Trimming left V 6 bases short and J 5 bases short, with 19 bases between. The CDR3 length is 15 residues. The CDR3 nucleotides are TGTGCCAGCAGGGCCACTAGTTGGGCCTCCGAGACCCAGTACTTC. Protein sequence: CASRATSWASETQYF.

The V call is TRBV7-8, the J call TRBJ1-5; possible D gene TRBD1, 5 bases. Germline V gene data show CDR1 as SGHVS and CDR2 as FQNEAQ. With 5 bases removed from V and 0 bases from J, the gap between germline ends came to 17 bases. The length of the CDR3 is 17 residues. In DNA form, the CDR3 reads TGTGCCAGCAGCCAAGACAGCCTAAGAAGTAGCAATCAGCCCCAGCATTTT. This sequence encodes CASSQDSLRSSNQPQHF.

The chain couples TRBV6-5 to TRBJ1-1; 7 nucleotides agree with TRBD1. V dropped 8 bases and J dropped 4; count of bases not matched to a gene: 10. Germline V lookup: CDR1 MNHEY, CDR2 SVGAGI. The CDR3 sequence is 14 residues long. CDR3 sequence: CASGQQGLRTEAFF. The CDR3, as DNA: TGTGCCAGCGGTCAACAGGGGCTGCGCACTGAAGCTTTCTTT.